A selection of T cell receptor beta chains follows, all from one sample in a study of blood T cell repertoires in COVID-19. Data came from immunoSEQ multiplex PCR; TCRdb stores just in-frame clones and leaves some out. The table has over 200,000 clones, around 86% seen once. The specimen sequenced was peripheral blood. The receptors stem from a man between 45 and 60 years old with COVID-19, enrolled during active disease. Both conserved end residues are part of each CDR3. D genes are given only for firm matches. Clone size is shown for a subset of rows, as once, few, many or a class of expanded clone.

CASSSRGYEQYF | TGTGCCAGCAGCTCCCGGGGTTACGAGCAGTACTTC | TRBV7-2 | NA | TRBJ2-7 | NA
CASSVDSGGPGNTGELFF | TGCGCCAGCAGCGTAGATTCGGGGGGGCCGGGGAACACCGGGGAGCTGTTTTTT | TRBV9 | TRBD2 | TRBJ2-2 | NA
CARGPGTGVSYEQYF | TGTGCCCGTGGACCCGGGACAGGGGTTTCCTACGAGCAGTACTTC | TRBV19 | TRBD1 | TRBJ2-7 | NA
CASSESRALAGGYEQYF | TGCGCCAGCAGTGAGTCACGCGCACTAGCGGGGGGCTACGAGCAGTACTTC | TRBV10-1 | TRBD2 | TRBJ2-7 | NA
CASSTGIGSLCYEQYF | TGTGCCAGCAGCACGGGAATCGGGAGTCTTTGCTACGAGCAGTACTTC | TRBV21-1 | NA | TRBJ2-7 | NA
CASSESSGGAHNEQFF | TGTGCCAGCAGTGAGTCTAGCGGGGGGGCTCACAATGAGCAGTTCTTC | TRBV6-4 | TRBD2 | TRBJ2-1 | NA
CASSQGQGSYEQYF | TGCGCCAGCAGCCAAGGACAGGGTTCCTACGAGCAGTACTTC | TRBV4-3 | TRBD1 | TRBJ2-7 | NA
CASSLGRGGGTDTQYF | TGTGCCAGCAGCTTAGGGCGGGGGGGCGGCACAGATACGCAGTATTTT | TRBV11-2 | TRBD2 | TRBJ2-3 | NA
CASSRRSGPYEQYF | TGCGCCAGCAGCCGCCGGAGCGGGCCCTACGAGCAGTACTTC | TRBV5-1 | NA | TRBJ2-7 | once
CAWSGGQDRPLHF | TGTGCCTGGAGTGGGGGACAGGACCGGCCCCTCCACTTT | TRBV30 | TRBD1 | TRBJ1-6 | few
CASSWTGDYGYTF | TGTGCCAGCAGCTGGACAGGGGACTATGGCTACACCTTC | TRBV7-9 | TRBD1 | TRBJ1-2 | NA
CASSLIGGDTQYF | TGTGCCAGCAGCTTAATTGGAGGGGATACGCAGTATTTT | TRBV7-3 | NA | TRBJ2-3 | NA
CASSAGIGQPQHF | TGTGCCAGCAGCGCAGGGATAGGTCAGCCCCAGCATTTT | TRBV11-2 | NA | TRBJ1-5 | NA
CASSISVRSKSVETQYF | TGTGCCAGTAGTATTAGCGTGAGGAGCAAAAGTGTTGAGACCCAGTACTTC | TRBV19 | NA | TRBJ2-5 | NA
CASSGEGPRFEQFF | TGTGCCAGCAGCGGGGAGGGACCCCGTTTTGAGCAGTTCTTC | TRBV4-2 | TRBD2 | TRBJ2-1 | NA
CASSPQTSSSYNEQFF | TGTGCCAGCTCACCCCAGACTAGTAGTTCCTACAATGAGCAGTTCTTC | TRBV18 | NA | TRBJ2-1 | NA
CASSLDLAGASNEQFF | TGCGCCAGCAGCTTGGATCTGGCGGGCGCCTCTAATGAGCAGTTCTTC | TRBV5-1 | NA | TRBJ2-1 | NA
CASSYVPNTEAFF | TGTGCCAGCAGCTACGTCCCGAACACTGAAGCTTTCTTT | TRBV6-4 | NA | TRBJ1-1 | once
CASSEASVDQPQHF | TGTGCCAGCAGTGAAGCTTCAGTTGATCAGCCCCAGCATTTT | TRBV6-1 | NA | TRBJ1-5 | NA
CASSLDGQGAMGYNEQFF | TGCGCCAGCAGCTTGGATGGACAGGGGGCAATGGGCTACAATGAGCAGTTCTTC | TRBV5-1 | TRBD1 | TRBJ2-1 | NA
CASSEGTGVTDTQYF | TGTGCCAGCAGCGAAGGGACAGGAGTCACAGATACGCAGTATTTT | TRBV5-8 | TRBD1 | TRBJ2-3 | NA
CATSRERGYKIGTQYF | TGTGCCACCAGCAGAGAACGGGGATACAAGATTGGGACCCAGTACTTC | TRBV15 | NA | TRBJ2-5 | NA
CASSPGTNQETQYF | TGCGCCAGCAGCCCAGGGACTAACCAAGAGACCCAGTACTTC | TRBV5-1 | TRBD2 | TRBJ2-5 | NA